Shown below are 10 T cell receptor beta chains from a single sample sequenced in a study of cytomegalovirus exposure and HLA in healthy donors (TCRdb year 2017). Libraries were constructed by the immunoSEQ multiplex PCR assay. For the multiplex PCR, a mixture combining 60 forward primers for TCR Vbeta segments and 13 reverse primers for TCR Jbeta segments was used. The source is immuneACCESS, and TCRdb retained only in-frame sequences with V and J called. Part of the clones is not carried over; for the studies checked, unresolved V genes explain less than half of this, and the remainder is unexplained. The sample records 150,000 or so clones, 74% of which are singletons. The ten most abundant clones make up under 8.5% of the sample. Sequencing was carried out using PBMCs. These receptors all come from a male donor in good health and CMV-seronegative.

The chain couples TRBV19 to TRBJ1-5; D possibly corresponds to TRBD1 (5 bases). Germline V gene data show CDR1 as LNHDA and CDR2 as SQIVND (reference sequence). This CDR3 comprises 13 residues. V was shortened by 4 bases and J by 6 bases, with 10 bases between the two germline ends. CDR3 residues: CASSTGLAQPQHF. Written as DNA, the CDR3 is TGTGCCAGTAGTACAGGGTTGGCTCAGCCCCAGCATTTT. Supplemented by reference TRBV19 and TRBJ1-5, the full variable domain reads DGGITQSPKYLFRKEGQNVTLSCEQNLNHDAMYWYRQDPGQGLRLIYYSQIVNDFQKGDIAEGYSVSREKKESFPLTVTSAQKNPTAFYLCASSTGLAQPQHFGDGTRLSIL.

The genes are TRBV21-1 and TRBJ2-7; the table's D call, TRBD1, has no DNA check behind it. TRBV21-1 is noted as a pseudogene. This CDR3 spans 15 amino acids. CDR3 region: CASSKRRTGDYEQYF. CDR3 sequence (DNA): TGTGCCAGCAGCAAAAGGCGGACAGGTGACTACGAGCAGTACTTC.

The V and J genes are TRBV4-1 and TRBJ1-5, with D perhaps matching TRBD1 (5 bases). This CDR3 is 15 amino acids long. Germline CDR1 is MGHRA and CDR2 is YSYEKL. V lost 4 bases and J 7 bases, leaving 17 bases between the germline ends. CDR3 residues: CASSLVGREGQPQHF. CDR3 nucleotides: TGCGCCAGCAGCCTCGTGGGCAGGGAGGGACAGCCCCAGCATTTT.

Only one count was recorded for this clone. CDR3 region: CASSIEVRWNQPQHF. In DNA, the CDR3 is TGTGCCAGTAGTATAGAGGTCAGATGGAATCAGCCCCAGCATTTT. The V call is TRBV19, the J call TRBJ1-5; D call uncertain. CDR1 and CDR2 (germline): LNHDA, SQIVND (reference sequence). This CDR3 spans 15 amino acids. Trimming left V 0 bases short and J 4 bases short, with 10 bases between. The variable domain in full, with the rest retrieved from reference TRBV19 and TRBJ1-5, is DGGITQSPKYLFRKEGQNVTLSCEQNLNHDAMYWYRQDPGQGLRLIYYSQIVNDFQKGDIAEGYSVSREKKESFPLTVTSAQKNPTAFYLCASSIEVRWNQPQHFGDGTRLSIL.

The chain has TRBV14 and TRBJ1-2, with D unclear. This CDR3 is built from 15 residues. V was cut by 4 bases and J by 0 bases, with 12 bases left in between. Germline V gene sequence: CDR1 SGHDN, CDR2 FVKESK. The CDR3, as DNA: TGTGCCAGCAGCCCCCGACTGATTTCTAACTATGGCTACACCTTC. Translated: CASSPRLISNYGYTF.

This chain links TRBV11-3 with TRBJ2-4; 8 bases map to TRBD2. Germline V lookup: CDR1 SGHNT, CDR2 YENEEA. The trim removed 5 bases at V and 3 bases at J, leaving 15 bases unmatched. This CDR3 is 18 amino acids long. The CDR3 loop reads CASSPQEREFPGKNIQYF. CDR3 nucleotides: TGTGCCAGCAGCCCCCAGGAGCGGGAGTTTCCCGGCAAAAACATTCAGTACTTC.

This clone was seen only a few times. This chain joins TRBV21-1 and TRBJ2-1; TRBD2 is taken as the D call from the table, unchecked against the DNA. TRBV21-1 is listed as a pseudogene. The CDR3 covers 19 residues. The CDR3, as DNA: TGTGCCAGCAGCAAACGGGTAGCGGGACATCCAAAAGACGGGGATGAGCAGTTCTTC. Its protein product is CASSKRVAGHPKDGDEQFF.

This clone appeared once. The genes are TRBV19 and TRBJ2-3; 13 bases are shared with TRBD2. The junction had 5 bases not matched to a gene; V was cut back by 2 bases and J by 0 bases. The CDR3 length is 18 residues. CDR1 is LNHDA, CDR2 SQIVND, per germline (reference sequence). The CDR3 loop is CASSISQGLAGSTDTQYF. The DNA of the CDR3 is TGTGCCAGTAGTATAAGTCAGGGACTAGCGGGAAGCACAGATACGCAGTATTTT.

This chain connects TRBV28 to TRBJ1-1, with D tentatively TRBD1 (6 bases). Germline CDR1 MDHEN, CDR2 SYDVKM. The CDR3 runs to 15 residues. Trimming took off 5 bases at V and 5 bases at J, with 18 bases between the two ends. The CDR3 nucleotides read TGTGCCAGCAGTCCGGGGGTGGCGGGGGCAACTGAAGCTTTCTTT. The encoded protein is CASSPGVAGATEAFF.

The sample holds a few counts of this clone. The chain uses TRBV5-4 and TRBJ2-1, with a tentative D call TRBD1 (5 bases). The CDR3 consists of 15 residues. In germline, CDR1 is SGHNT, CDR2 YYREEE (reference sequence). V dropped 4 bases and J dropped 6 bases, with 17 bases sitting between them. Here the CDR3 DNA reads TGTGCCAGCAGCGTACAAGGGGCGATTCGCAATGAGCAGTTCTTC. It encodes CASSVQGAIRNEQFF.